This T cell receptor (beta chain) was sequenced during a study of control samples from healthy donors and cancer patients. Generated by immunoSEQ multiplex PCR, the TCRdb table keeps only in-frame clones and is missing some. The data show around 180,000 clones, approximately 86% seen once. CDR1 MNHEY and CDR2 SMNVEV come from the germline V gene (reference sequence). Trimming at V came to 2 bases and at J to 6 bases, leaving 9 bases not matched to a gene. CDR3 length equals 15 residues. The clonotype originates from a woman aged 25 to 45 in good health. The source material was blood. This chain uses TRBV27 with TRBJ2-7; 8 bases align to TRBD1. CDR3 protein: CASSLGGTGGFEQYF. The CDR3 DNA is TGTGCCAGCAGTTTAGGGGGGACAGGAGGGTTCGAGCAGTACTTC.